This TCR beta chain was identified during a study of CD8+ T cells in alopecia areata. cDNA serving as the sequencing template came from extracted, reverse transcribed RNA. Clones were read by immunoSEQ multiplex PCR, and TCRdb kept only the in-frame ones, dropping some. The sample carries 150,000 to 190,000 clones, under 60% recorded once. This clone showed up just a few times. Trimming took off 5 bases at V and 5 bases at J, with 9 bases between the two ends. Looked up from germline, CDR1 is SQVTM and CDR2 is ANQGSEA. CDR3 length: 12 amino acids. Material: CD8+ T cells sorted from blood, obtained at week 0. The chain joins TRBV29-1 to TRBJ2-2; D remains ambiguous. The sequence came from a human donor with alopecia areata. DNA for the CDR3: TGCAGCGTTTCGCAGGTTACCGGGGAGCTGTTTTTT. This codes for CSVSQVTGELFF.